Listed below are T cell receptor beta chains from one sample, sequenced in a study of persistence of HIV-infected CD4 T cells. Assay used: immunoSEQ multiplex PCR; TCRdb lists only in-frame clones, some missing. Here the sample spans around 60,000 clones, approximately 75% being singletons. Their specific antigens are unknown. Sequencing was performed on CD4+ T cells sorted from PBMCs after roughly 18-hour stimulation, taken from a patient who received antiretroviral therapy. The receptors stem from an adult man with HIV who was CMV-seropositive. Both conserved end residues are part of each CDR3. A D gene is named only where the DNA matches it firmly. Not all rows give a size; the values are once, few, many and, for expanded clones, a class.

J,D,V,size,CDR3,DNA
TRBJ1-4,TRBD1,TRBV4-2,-,CASSQDFRVGTATNEKLFF,TGTGCCAGCAGCCAAGATTTTAGAGTTGGGACAGCAACTAATGAAAAACTGTTTTTT
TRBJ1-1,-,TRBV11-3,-,CASSFSQPGGAYRGNTEAFF,TGTGCCAGCAGCTTTTCTCAACCCGGGGGCGCGTATAGGGGGAACACTGAAGCTTTCTTT
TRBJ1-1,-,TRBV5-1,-,CASSLGVGQGNTEAFF,TGCGCCAGCAGCTTGGGGGTCGGCCAGGGGAACACTGAAGCTTTCTTT
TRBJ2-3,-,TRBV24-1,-,CATSDGPGTSVSQYF,TGTGCCACCAGTGATGGTCCCGGGACCTCCGTATCCCAGTATTTT
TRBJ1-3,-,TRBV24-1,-,CATSDMVEDTIYF,TGTGCCACCAGTGATATGGTTGAGGACACCATATATTTT
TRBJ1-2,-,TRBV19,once,CASSISAGDSGYTF,TGTGCCAGTAGTATTTCGGCAGGGGACTCAGGCTACACCTTC
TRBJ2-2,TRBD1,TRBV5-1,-,CASSTGDSIGSGELFF,TGCGCCAGCAGTACCGGGGACAGTATAGGTTCCGGGGAGCTGTTTTTT
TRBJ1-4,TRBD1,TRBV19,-,CASSIRDRVEKLFF,TGTGCCAGTAGTATCCGGGACAGGGTCGAAAAACTGTTTTTT
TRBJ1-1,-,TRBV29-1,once,CSVEDPVTAPRAFF,TGCAGCGTTGAAGATCCTGTGACAGCCCCTCGGGCTTTCTTT
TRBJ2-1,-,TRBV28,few,CASSPPRTNRGYNEQFF,TGTGCCAGCAGTCCCCCCCGGACCAATCGGGGTTACAATGAGCAGTTCTTC
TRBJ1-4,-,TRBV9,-,CASSVEGALDNEKLFF,TGTGCCAGCAGCGTAGAAGGGGCATTAGATAATGAAAAACTGTTTTTT
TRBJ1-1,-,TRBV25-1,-,CASSGMWMNTEAFF,TGTGCCAGCAGCGGAATGTGGATGAACACTGAAGCTTTCTTT
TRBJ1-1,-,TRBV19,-,CASSIVVSGRNEAFF,TGTGCCAGTAGTATTGTCGTGTCCGGTAGGAACGAAGCTTTCTTT
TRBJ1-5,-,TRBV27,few,CASRPSIGWDQPQHF,TGTGCCAGCAGGCCCAGTATTGGCTGGGATCAGCCCCAGCATTTT
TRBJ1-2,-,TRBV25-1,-,CASSGTGSGYTF,TGTGCCAGCAGTGGTACAGGGAGCGGCTACACCTTC
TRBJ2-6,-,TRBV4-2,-,CASSQGLASGANVLTF,TGTGCCAGCAGCCAAGGGCTCGCTTCTGGGGCCAACGTCCTGACTTTC
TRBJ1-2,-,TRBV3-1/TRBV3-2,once,CASSPLAGNYGYTF,TGTGCCAGCAGCCCCCTAGCAGGGAACTATGGCTACACCTTC
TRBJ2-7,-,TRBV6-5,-,CASMLRDTPSTGQYF,TGTGCCAGCATGCTACGGGACACCCCGTCGACCGGGCAGTACTTC
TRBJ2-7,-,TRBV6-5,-,CASSYGVRSYEQYF,TGTGCCAGCAGTTATGGGGTAAGGTCCTACGAGCAGTACTTC
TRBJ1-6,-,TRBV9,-,CASSVENNSPLHF,TGTGCCAGCAGCGTAGAAAATAATTCACCCCTCCACTTT
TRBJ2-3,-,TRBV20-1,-,CSARSSAQYF,TGCAGTGCCCGTAGCTCTGCGCAGTATTTT
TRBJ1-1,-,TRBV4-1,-,CASSRLTENTEAFF,TGCGCCAGCAGCCGCCTGACAGAGAACACTGAAGCTTTCTTT
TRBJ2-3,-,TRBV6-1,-,CASSEWSASTDTQYF,TGTGCCAGCAGTGAGTGGTCGGCTAGCACAGATACGCAGTATTTT
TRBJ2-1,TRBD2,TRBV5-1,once,CASSLVNAGGAYNEQFF,TGCGCCAGCAGCTTGGTAAATGCGGGGGGCGCCTACAATGAGCAGTTCTTC
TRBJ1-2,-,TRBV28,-,CASSIADYGYTF,TGTGCCAGCAGCATTGCTGACTATGGCTACACCTTC
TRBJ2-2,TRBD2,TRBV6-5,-,CASSYERGTGELFF,TGTGCCAGCAGTTACGAGCGGGGGACCGGGGAGCTGTTTTTT
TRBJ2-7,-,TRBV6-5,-,CASIKGGAYEQYF,TGTGCCAGCATCAAGGGGGGGGCCTACGAGCAGTACTTC
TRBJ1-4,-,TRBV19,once,CATTDSSTNEKLFF,TGTGCCACCACGGACTCATCAACTAATGAAAAACTGTTTTTT
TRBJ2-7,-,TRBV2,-,CASSSYEQYF,TGTGCCAGCAGTTCCTACGAGCAGTACTTC
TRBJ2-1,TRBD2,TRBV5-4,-,CASSSGLDPRNEQFF,TGTGCCAGCAGCTCCGGACTAGACCCTCGGAATGAGCAGTTCTTC
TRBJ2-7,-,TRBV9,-,CASSVGDMAYEQYF,TGTGCCAGCAGCGTAGGGGACATGGCCTACGAGCAGTACTTC
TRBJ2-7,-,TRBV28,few,CASSSGTEFYEQYF,TGTGCCAGCAGTTCAGGGACGGAATTTTACGAGCAGTACTTC
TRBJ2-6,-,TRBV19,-,CASSIWPPGANVLTF,TGTGCCAGTAGTATTTGGCCTCCTGGGGCCAACGTCCTGACTTTC
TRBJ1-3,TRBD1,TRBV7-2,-,CASSFSGTESGNTIYF,TGTGCCAGCAGCTTCTCCGGGACAGAATCTGGAAACACCATATATTTT
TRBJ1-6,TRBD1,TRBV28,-,CASRGTGGLYNSPLHF,TGTGCCAGCAGGGGTACAGGGGGCCTGTATAATTCACCCCTCCACTTT
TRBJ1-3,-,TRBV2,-,CASSAVSGNTIYF,TGTGCCAGCAGTGCCGTCTCTGGAAACACCATATATTTT
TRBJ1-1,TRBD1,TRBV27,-,CASSPLTGGGTEAFF,TGTGCCAGCAGTCCCCTGACAGGGGGCGGGACTGAAGCTTTCTTT
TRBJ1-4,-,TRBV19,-,CASSIARGSEKLFF,TGTGCCAGTAGTATAGCCAGGGGAAGTGAAAAACTGTTTTTT